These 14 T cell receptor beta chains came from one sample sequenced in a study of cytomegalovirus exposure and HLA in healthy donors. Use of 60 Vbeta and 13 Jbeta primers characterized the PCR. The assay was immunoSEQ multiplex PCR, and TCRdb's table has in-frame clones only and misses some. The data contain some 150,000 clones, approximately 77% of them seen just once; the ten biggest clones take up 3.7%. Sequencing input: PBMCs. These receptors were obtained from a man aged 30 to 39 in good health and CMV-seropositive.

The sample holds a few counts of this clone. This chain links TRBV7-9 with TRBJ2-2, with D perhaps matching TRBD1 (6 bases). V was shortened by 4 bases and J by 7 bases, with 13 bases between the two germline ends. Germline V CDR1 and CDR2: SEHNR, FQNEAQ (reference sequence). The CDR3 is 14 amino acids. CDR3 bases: TGTGCCAGCAGCTCTCTAGGGGGATTCGGGGAGCTGTTTTTT. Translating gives CASSSLGGFGELFF.

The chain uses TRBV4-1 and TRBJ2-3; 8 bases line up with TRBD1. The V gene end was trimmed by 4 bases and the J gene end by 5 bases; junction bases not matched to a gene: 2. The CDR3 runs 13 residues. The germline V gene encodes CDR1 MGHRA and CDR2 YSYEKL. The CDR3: CASSPGTGDTQYF. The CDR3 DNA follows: TGCGCCAGCAGCCCCGGGACAGGAGATACGCAGTATTTT.

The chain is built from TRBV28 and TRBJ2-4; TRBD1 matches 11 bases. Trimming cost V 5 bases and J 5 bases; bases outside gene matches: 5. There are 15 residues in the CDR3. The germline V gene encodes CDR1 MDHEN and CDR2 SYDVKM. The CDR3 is CASSNAGQGENIQYF. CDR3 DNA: TGTGCCAGCAGTAATGCGGGACAGGGGGAAAACATTCAGTACTTC.

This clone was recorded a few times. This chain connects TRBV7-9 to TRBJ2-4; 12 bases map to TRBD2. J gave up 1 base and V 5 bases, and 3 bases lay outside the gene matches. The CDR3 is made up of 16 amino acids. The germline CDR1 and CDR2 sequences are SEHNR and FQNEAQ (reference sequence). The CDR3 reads CASSTGTSGAKNIQYF. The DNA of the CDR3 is TGTGCCAGCAGCACTGGGACTAGCGGGGCCAAAAACATTCAGTACTTC.

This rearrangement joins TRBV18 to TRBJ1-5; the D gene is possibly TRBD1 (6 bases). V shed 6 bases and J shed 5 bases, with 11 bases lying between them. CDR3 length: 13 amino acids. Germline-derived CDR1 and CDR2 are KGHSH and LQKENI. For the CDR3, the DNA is TGTGCCAGCTCGGCGGGGGCCGATCAGCCCCAGCATTTT. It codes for CASSAGADQPQHF.

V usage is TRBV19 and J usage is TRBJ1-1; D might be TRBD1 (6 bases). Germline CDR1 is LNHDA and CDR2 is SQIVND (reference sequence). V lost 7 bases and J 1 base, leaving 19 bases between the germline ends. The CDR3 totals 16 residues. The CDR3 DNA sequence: TGTGCCAGTACGACCGGGACATCCTCCGAGAACACTGAAGCTTTCTTT. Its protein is CASTTGTSSENTEAFF.

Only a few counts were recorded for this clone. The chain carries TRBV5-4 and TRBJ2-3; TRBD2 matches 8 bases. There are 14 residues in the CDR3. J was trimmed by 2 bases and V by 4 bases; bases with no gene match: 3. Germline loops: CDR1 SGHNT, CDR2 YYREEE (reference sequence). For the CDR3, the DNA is TGTGCCAGCAGCCGTAGCGGGGCCACAGATACGCAGTATTTT. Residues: CASSRSGATDTQYF. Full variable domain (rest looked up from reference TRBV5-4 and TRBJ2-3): ETGVTQSPTHLIKTRGQQVTLRCSSQSGHNTVSWYQQALGQGPQFIFQYYREEENGRGNFPPRFSGLQFPNYSSELNVNALELDDSALYLCASSRSGATDTQYFGPGTRLTVL.

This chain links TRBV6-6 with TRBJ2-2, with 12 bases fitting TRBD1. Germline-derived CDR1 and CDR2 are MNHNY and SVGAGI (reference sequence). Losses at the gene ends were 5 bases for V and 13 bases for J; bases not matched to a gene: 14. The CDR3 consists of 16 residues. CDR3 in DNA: TGTGCCAGCAGTCCTCCGGGACAGGGGGCCTTGGCGGGGCTGTTTTTT. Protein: CASSPPGQGALAGLFF.

CDR3 DNA sequence: TGTGCCAGCAGTGGCGCCGGACAGCACCCCTACAATGAGCAGTTCTTC. This translates into CASSGAGQHPYNEQFF. V and J are TRBV6-1 and TRBJ2-1; weak D call: TRBD1 (6 bases). Germline CDR1 MNHNS, CDR2 SASEGT. This CDR3 comprises 16 residues. With 4 bases removed from V and 2 bases from J, the gap between germline ends came to 15 bases.

CDR3 sequence (DNA): TGTGCCTGGAGTGTAGATAGCGCCGGGGAGCTGTTTTTT. The encoded protein is CAWSVDSAGELFF. The chain recombines TRBV30 with TRBJ2-2; possibly TRBD2 for D (5 bases). Trimming took off 0 bases at V and 6 bases at J, with 8 bases between the two ends. The length of the CDR3 is 13 residues. Germline loops: CDR1 GTSNPN, CDR2 SVGIG (reference sequence).

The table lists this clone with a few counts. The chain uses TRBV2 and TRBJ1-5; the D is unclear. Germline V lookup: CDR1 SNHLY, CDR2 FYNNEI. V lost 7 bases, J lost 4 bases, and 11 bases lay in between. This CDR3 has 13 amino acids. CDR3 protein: CASNDIENQPQHF. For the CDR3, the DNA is TGTGCCAGCAACGACATAGAAAATCAGCCCCAGCATTTT.

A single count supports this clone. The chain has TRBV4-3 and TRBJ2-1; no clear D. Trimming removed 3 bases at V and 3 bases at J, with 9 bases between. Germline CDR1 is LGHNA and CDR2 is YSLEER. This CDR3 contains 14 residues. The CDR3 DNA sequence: TGCGCCAGCAGCCATAGTTTTTACTACAATGAGCAGTTCTTC. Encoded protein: CASSHSFYYNEQFF.

The CDR3 loop reads CAWSPLSWGGATNEKLFF. The DNA of the CDR3 is TGTGCCTGGAGTCCCCTCTCTTGGGGGGGAGCAACTAATGAAAAACTGTTTTTT. The chain is built from TRBV30 and TRBJ1-4; possibly TRBD1 for D (5 bases). This CDR3 has 18 amino acids. Germline CDR1 is GTSNPN and CDR2 is SVGIG (reference sequence). V lost 2 bases and J 0 bases, leaving 19 bases between the germline ends.

The CDR3 loop is CASSSTVSGNTIYF. The CDR3 coding sequence is TGTGCCAGCAGCTCGACAGTCTCTGGAAACACCATATATTTT. This chain connects TRBV7-9 to TRBJ1-3; TRBD1 might be the D (5 bases). V lost 4 bases and J 0 bases, leaving 7 bases between the germline ends. The V gene's germline CDR1 is SEHNR and CDR2 FQNEAQ (reference sequence). This CDR3 is built from 14 residues.